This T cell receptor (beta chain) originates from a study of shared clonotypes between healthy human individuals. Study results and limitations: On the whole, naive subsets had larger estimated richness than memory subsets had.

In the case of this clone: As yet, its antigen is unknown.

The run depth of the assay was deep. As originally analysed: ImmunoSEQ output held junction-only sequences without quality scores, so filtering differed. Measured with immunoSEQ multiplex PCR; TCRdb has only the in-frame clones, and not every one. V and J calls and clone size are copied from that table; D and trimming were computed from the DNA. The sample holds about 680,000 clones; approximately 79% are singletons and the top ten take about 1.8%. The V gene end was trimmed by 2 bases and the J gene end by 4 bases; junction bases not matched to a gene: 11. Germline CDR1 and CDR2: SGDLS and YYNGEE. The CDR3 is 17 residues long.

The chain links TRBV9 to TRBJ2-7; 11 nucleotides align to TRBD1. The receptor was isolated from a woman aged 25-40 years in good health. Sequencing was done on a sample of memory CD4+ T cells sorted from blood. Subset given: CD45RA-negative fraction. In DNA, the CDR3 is TGTGCCAGCAGCGTTTCCGGGACAGGGGGTAAGTGGTACGAGCAGTACTTC. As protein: CASSVSGTGGKWYEQYF.